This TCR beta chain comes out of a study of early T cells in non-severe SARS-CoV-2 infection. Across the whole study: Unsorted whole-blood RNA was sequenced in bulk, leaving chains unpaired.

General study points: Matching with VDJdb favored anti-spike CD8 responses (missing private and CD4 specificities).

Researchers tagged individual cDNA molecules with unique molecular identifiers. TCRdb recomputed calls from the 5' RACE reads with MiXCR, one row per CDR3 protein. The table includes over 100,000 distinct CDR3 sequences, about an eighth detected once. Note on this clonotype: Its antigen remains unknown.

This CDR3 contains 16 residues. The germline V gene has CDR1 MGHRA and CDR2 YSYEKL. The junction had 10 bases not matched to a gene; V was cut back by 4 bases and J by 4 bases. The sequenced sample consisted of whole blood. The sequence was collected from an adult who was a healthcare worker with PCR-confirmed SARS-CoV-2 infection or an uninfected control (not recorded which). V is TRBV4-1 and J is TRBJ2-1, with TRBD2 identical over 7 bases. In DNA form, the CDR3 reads TGCGCCAGCAGCCCGTTGGAAGCGGGGCATTACAATGAGCAGTTCTTC. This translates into CASSPLEAGHYNEQFF.